This T cell receptor (beta chain) originates from a study of T cells in Graves' hyperthyroidism and ophthalmopathy. V gave up 2 bases and J gave up 0 bases; unmatched junction bases: 1. Germline V gives CDR1 SGDLS, CDR2 YYNGEE. The CDR3 spans 15 residues. RNA transcripts were the template for amplifying TCR beta CDR3 regions. An initial round of RT-PCR targeting the TCR CDR3 relied on the HTBI primer set. TCRdb analysed the multiplex PCR reads with MiXCR anew, one entry per CDR3 protein. The sample has approximately 630,000 distinct CDR3 sequences; about 17% are singletons. At least ten counts were recorded for this clonotype.

The V call is TRBV9, the J call TRBJ2-7, with TRBD2 matching over 11 bases. The TCR comes from a woman in her 30s with Graves' hyperthyroidism. Sequenced: blood. The CDR3 here is CASSVTSGTSYEQYF. CDR3 nucleotide sequence: TGTGCCAGCAGCGTGACTAGCGGGACCTCCTACGAGCAGTACTTC.